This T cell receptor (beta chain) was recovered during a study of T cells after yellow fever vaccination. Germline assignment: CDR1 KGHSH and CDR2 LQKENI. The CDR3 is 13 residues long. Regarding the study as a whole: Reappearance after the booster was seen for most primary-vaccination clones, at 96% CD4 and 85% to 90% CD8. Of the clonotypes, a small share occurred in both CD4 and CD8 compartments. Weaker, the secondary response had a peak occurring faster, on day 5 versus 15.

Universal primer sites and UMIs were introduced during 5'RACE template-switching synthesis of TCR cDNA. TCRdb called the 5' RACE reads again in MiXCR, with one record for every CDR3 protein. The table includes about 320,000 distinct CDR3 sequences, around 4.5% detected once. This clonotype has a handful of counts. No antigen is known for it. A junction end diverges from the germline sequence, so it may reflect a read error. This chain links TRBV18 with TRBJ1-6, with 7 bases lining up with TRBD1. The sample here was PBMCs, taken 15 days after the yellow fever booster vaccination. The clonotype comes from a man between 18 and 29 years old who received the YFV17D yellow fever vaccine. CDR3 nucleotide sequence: TGTGCCAGCTCACCCCGGGACAGCACCCCAAGGGTATTT. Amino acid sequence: CASSPRDSTPRVF.